One sample yielded the 20 T cell receptor beta chains listed below, sequenced in a study of T cells and Merkel cell carcinoma outcomes. Data came from immunoSEQ multiplex PCR; TCRdb stores just in-frame clones and leaves some out. Here the sample spans about 15,000 clones, around 87% being singletons. The material sequenced was tumor tissue from Merkel cell carcinoma. The origin of the receptors is a human donor with Merkel cell carcinoma.

The genes are TRBV28 and TRBJ2-5, with D possibly matching TRBD2 (6 bases). The CDR3 has 13 residues. CDR1 and CDR2 from the germline V gene are MDHEN and SYDVKM. Trimming pared 7 bases from V and 4 bases from J, leaving 13 bases between. CDR3 loop: CASMDGSGETQYF. CDR3 sequence (DNA): TGTGCCAGCATGGACGGGAGCGGAGAGACCCAGTACTTC.

The rearrangement links TRBV9 to TRBJ2-7; 8 bases are a match to TRBD2. V dropped 4 bases and J dropped 4; count of bases not matched to a gene: 16. CDR1 SGDLS and CDR2 YYNGEE come from the germline V gene. This CDR3 has 17 amino acids. CDR3 in amino acids: CASSIGGLAGLGYEQYF. CDR3 nucleotide sequence: TGTGCCAGCAGCATCGGCGGACTAGCAGGCCTTGGGTACGAGCAGTACTTC.

The V and J genes are TRBV9 and TRBJ1-4; 10 positions agree with TRBD1. Per germline, CDR1 SGDLS and CDR2 YYNGEE. The V gene end was trimmed by 4 bases and the J gene end by 7 bases; junction bases not matched to a gene: 7. The CDR3 totals 15 residues. CDR3 in DNA: TGTGCCAGCAGCTCCCGGACAGGGGGGAGTGAAAAACTGTTTTTT. Encoded protein: CASSSRTGGSEKLFF.

The chain recombines TRBV11-2 with TRBJ1-1, with unresolved D. CDR1 SGHAT and CDR2 FQNNGV come from the germline V gene. The CDR3 is made up of 14 amino acids. V lost 0 bases and J lost 4, with 9 bases in between. The CDR3 region is CASSLDSGGTEAFF. The CDR3 bases are TGTGCCAGCAGCTTAGACTCCGGCGGCACTGAAGCTTTCTTT. The full variable domain, rest sourced from reference TRBV11-2 and TRBJ1-1, is EAGVAQSPRYKIIEKRQSVAFWCNPISGHATLYWYQQILGQGPKLLIQFQNNGVVDDSQLPKDRFSAERLKGVDSTLKIQPAKLEDSAVYLCASSLDSGGTEAFFGQGTRLTVV.

The chain employs TRBV29-1 and TRBJ1-4, with D tentatively TRBD1 (5 bases). Germline lookup yields CDR1 SQVTM and CDR2 ANQGSEA. The CDR3 has 12 residues. The V end was cut by 5 bases, the J end by 8 bases, with 12 bases between. DNA for the CDR3: TGCAGCGTTCGGGGGGAGGAGGAAAAACTGTTTTTT. This gives the protein CSVRGEEEKLFF.

This chain links TRBV5-1 with TRBJ2-5; D might be TRBD2 (6 bases). Deletions cut 0 bases from V and 1 base from J, with 7 bases between. Germline CDR1 reads SGHRS; CDR2 reads YFSETQ. The CDR3 sequence is 14 residues long. CDR3 protein: CASSLVAAQETQYF. As DNA, the CDR3 is TGCGCCAGCAGCTTGGTAGCGGCCCAAGAGACCCAGTACTTC.

The CDR3 reads CASSPLRTGQPQHF. In nucleotides, the CDR3 is TGTGCCAGCTCACCTCTCCGTACCGGTCAGCCCCAGCATTTT. The chain is built from TRBV18 and TRBJ1-5; no clear D. Per germline, CDR1 KGHSH and CDR2 LQKENI. The CDR3 covers 14 residues. Trimming shortened V by 3 bases and J by 6 bases, and 12 bases separated the two germline ends.

The chain carries TRBV19 and TRBJ2-1; D call uncertain. Germline V gives CDR1 LNHDA, CDR2 SQIVND (reference sequence). The CDR3 sequence is 11 residues long. Trimming took 6 bases from V and 7 from J, leaving 7 bases between them. The CDR3 here is CASRVGNEQFF. Written as DNA, the CDR3 is TGTGCCAGTAGGGTGGGGAATGAGCAGTTCTTC.

The chain joins TRBV5-1 to TRBJ2-1, with D unclear. V lost 4 bases to trimming and J lost 8 bases, with 10 bases between them. This CDR3 region has 12 residues. Germline CDR1 SGHRS, CDR2 YFSETQ. The CDR3 loop reads CASSTRRDEQFF. The CDR3 coding sequence is TGCGCCAGCAGCACCCGGAGAGATGAGCAGTTCTTC. The full variable domain, with the rest looked up from reference TRBV5-1 and TRBJ2-1, is KAGVTQTPRYLIKTRGQQVTLSCSPISGHRSVSWYQQTPGQGLQFLFEYFSETQRNKGNFPGRFSGRQFSNSRSEMNVSTLELGDSALYLCASSTRRDEQFFGPGTRLTVL.

The chain employs TRBV7-9 and TRBJ2-5, with D possibly TRBD1 on 6 matching bases. The V and J ends lost 3 bases and 1 base respectively, with 18 bases between them. The germline V gene has CDR1 SEHNR and CDR2 FQNEAQ (reference sequence). The CDR3 covers 17 residues. The DNA for the CDR3 is TGTGCCAGCAGCTTTTGGTCGGGGCCAGGGGTCCAAGAGACCCAGTACTTC. Protein: CASSFWSGPGVQETQYF.

The V and J genes are TRBV5-4 and TRBJ1-2; weak D call: TRBD1 (6 bases). Germline lookup yields CDR1 SGHNT and CDR2 YYREEE (reference sequence). V lost 4 bases, J lost 3 bases, and 13 bases lay in between. The CDR3 runs to 14 residues. CDR3 in amino acids: CASSPPSGDYGYTF. The CDR3 bases are TGTGCCAGCAGCCCCCCGTCAGGGGACTATGGCTACACCTTC. Based on the CDR3 plus reference TRBV5-4 and TRBJ1-2, the full variable domain is ETGVTQSPTHLIKTRGQQVTLRCSSQSGHNTVSWYQQALGQGPQFIFQYYREEENGRGNFPPRFSGLQFPNYSSELNVNALELDDSALYLCASSPPSGDYGYTFGSGTRLTVV.

The chain links TRBV5-1 to TRBJ1-3; unclear D gene. The CDR3 runs 13 residues. V lost 0 bases and J 0 bases, leaving 1 base between the germline ends. CDR1 and CDR2 (germline): SGHRS, YFSETQ. The CDR3 nucleotides read TGCGCCAGCAGCTTGGACTCTGGAAACACCATATATTTT. Its translation is CASSLDSGNTIYF.

V and J are TRBV11-3 and TRBJ1-6, with 7 bases that match TRBD1. V lost 5 bases to trimming and J lost 7 bases; unmatched junction nucleotides: 2. This CDR3 region has 13 residues. Germline lookup yields CDR1 SGHNT and CDR2 YENEEA. The CDR3 here is CASSRDRNSPLHF. DNA of the CDR3: TGTGCCAGCAGCCGGGACAGAAATTCACCCCTCCACTTT.

The gene calls are TRBV11-2 and TRBJ1-2; tentatively, D is TRBD1 (5 bases). The CDR3 has 13 residues. From germline, CDR1 is SGHAT and CDR2 FQNNGV. Trimming removed 5 bases from V and 5 bases from J, with 12 bases in between. The DNA for the CDR3 is TGTGCCAGCAGCCGTGACAGCGTATATGGCTACACCTTC. Protein: CASSRDSVYGYTF.

The CDR3 region has the DNA TGCGCCAGCAGCTTGATAAGGGACTATGGCTACACCTTC. Its translation is CASSLIRDYGYTF. This rearrangement joins TRBV5-1 to TRBJ1-2; D not resolved. Germline CDR1 reads SGHRS; CDR2 reads YFSETQ. Trimming pared 1 base from V and 3 bases from J, leaving 7 bases between. CDR3 length: 13 amino acids.

J is TRBJ1-5 and V is TRBV6-1; 7 bases are a match to TRBD1. CDR3 length: 13 residues. Per the germline V gene, CDR1 is MNHNS and CDR2 is SASEGT. Trimming removed 6 bases from V and 6 bases from J; junction bases left unmatched: 5. The CDR3 here is CASRTTGVQPQHF. The CDR3 bases are TGTGCCAGCAGAACTACAGGGGTTCAGCCCCAGCATTTT.

This chain connects TRBV28 to TRBJ2-7; 7 bases line up with TRBD1. Germline assignment: CDR1 MDHEN and CDR2 SYDVKM. The CDR3 totals 15 residues. With V trimmed by 5 bases and J by 0 bases, 7 bases remained unmatched. CDR3 loop: CASSRPGQSSYEQYF. The CDR3 DNA reads as TGTGCCAGCAGTCGACCGGGACAGAGCTCCTACGAGCAGTACTTC.

The genes are TRBV6-5 and TRBJ2-7; 8 positions agree with TRBD2. This CDR3 spans 14 amino acids. Germline lookup yields CDR1 MNHEY and CDR2 SVGAGI. J was trimmed by 6 bases and V by 5 bases; bases with no gene match: 9. CDR3 region: CASSRAGGQGEQYF. CDR3 coding DNA: TGTGCCAGCAGTCGGGCGGGGGGTCAGGGCGAGCAGTACTTC.

The V call is TRBV5-1, the J call TRBJ1-6; possible D gene TRBD1, 5 bases. V lost 1 base to trimming and J lost 0 bases, with 11 bases between them. Germline CDR1 and CDR2: SGHRS and YFSETQ. The CDR3 is 17 amino acids. CDR3 loop: CASSLYGGDSYNSPLHF. Here the CDR3 DNA reads TGCGCCAGCAGCTTGTACGGGGGAGACTCCTATAATTCACCCCTCCACTTT.

This clone was counted only a few times. The chain employs TRBV19 and TRBJ1-1; TRBD1 agrees at 9 bases. V lost 4 bases, J lost 5 bases, and 8 bases stayed unmatched. Germline CDR1 is LNHDA and CDR2 is SQIVND (reference sequence). The CDR3 is 15 residues long. The CDR3 sequence is CASSTSGTGSTEAFF. The CDR3 nucleotides are TGTGCCAGTAGTACATCCGGGACAGGGAGTACTGAAGCTTTCTTT.